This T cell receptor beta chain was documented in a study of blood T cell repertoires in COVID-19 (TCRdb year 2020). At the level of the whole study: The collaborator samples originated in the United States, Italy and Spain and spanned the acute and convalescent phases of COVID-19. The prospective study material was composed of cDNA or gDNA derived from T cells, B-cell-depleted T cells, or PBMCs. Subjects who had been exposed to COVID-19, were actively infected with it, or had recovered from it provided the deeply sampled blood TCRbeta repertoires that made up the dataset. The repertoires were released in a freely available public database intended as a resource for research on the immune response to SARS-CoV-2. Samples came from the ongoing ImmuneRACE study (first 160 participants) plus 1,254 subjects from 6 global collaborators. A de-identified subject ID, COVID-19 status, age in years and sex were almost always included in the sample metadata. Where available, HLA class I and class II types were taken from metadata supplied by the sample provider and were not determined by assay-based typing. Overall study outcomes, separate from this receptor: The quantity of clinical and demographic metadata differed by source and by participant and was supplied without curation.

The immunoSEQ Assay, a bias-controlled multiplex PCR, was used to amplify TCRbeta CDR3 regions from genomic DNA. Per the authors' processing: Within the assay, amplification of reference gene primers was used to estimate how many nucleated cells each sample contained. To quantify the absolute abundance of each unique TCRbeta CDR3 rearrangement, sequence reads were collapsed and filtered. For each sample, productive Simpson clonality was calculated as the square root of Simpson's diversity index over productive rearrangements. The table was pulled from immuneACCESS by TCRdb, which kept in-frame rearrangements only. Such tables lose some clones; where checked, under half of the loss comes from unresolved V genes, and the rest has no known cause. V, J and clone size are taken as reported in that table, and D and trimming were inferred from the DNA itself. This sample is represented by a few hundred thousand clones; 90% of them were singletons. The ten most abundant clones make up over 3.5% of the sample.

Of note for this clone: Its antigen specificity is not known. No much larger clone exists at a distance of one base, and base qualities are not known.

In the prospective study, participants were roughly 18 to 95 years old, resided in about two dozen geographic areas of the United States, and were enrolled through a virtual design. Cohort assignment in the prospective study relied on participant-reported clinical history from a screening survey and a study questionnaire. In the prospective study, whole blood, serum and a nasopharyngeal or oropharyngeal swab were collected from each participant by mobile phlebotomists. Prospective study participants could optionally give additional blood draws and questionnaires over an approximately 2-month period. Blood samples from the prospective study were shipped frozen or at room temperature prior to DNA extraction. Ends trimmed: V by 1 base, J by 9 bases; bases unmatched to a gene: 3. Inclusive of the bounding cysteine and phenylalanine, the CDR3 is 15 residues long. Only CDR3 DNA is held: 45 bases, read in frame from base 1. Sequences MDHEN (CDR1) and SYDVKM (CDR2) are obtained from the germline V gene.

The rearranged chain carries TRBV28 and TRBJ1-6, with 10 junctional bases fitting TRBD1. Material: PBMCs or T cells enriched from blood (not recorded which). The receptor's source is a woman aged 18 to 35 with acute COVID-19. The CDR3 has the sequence CASSLSGQGFSPLHF. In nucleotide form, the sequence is TGTGCCAGCAGTTTATCGGGACAGGGGTTTTCACCCCTCCACTTT.